The 22 T cell receptor beta chains below all came from one sample that was sequenced in a study of CD4 T cells in relation to SARS-CoV-2 and coronaviruses. Which antigens these TCRs recognize remains unknown. Profiling relied on immunoSEQ multiplex PCR, and the TCRdb table lists in-frame clones only, not all of them. The sample records 20,000 to 25,000 clones, about 80% being singletons. CD4+ T cells from unexposed donors were obtained before the COVID-19 pandemic (2011-2018). The cells were cultured for about ten days before CD4+ T cells were isolated. The sequencing input was CD4+ T cells from PBMCs, cultured in vitro. Receptor source: a human donor in good health.

The chain joins TRBV18 to TRBJ1-3, with a tentative D call TRBD1 (5 bases). Per germline, CDR1 KGHSH and CDR2 LQKENI. The CDR3 contains 15 residues. Trimming shortened V by 2 bases and J by 9 bases, and 17 bases separated the two germline ends. CDR3 nucleotide sequence: TGTGCCAGCTCACCAGACGCGACAGCTTATGCCACCATATATTTT. Its translation: CASSPDATAYATIYF.

V usage is TRBV19 and J usage is TRBJ2-5; possibly TRBD1 or TRBD2 for D (6 bases each). V lost 5 bases and J lost 4, with 23 bases in between. CDR3 length: 17 residues. Germline CDR1 reads LNHDA; CDR2 reads SQIVND (reference sequence). In DNA, the CDR3 is TGTGCCAGTAGTGGGGACCCTAGCTTAGGGGGAGGAGAGACCCAGTACTTC. The encoded protein is CASSGDPSLGGGETQYF.

This chain links TRBV18 with TRBJ2-3; D remains unclear. The V gene lost 2 bases and the J gene lost 0 bases, with 9 bases spanning the gap. CDR3 size: 15 residues. The germline CDR1 and CDR2 sequences are KGHSH and LQKENI. For the CDR3, the DNA is TGTGCCAGCTCACCATCCCCCGACAGCACAGATACGCAGTATTTT. Translated: CASSPSPDSTDTQYF.

This sequence joins TRBV30 and TRBJ2-7, with 9 bases lining up with TRBD2. Germline trimming cut 2 bases from V and 0 bases from J; bases unmatched to any gene: 8. CDR1 is GTSNPN, CDR2 SVGIG, per germline (reference sequence). The CDR3 covers 16 residues. The chain's CDR3 is CAWSQAGGRASYEQYF. The CDR3 nucleotides are TGTGCCTGGAGTCAGGCGGGCGGGAGGGCCTCCTACGAGCAGTACTTC.

The CDR3 nucleotides read TGTGCCACCAGTGACCAGGGTGGCACAGATACGCAGTATTTT. This gives the protein CATSDQGGTDTQYF. The chain recombines TRBV24-1 with TRBJ2-3, with D perhaps matching TRBD1 (5 bases). Germline V gene sequence: CDR1 KGHDR, CDR2 SFDVKD. The V and J ends lost 4 bases and 1 base respectively, with 8 bases between them. The CDR3 extends over 14 amino acids.

The chain is built from TRBV14 and TRBJ2-3; a weak D match, TRBD1 (6 bases). The CDR3 loop spans 14 amino acids. V shed 4 bases and J shed 2 bases, with 10 bases lying between them. The germline V gene has CDR1 SGHDN and CDR2 FVKESK. As DNA, the CDR3 is TGTGCCAGCAGCCCGGACAGTAACACAGATACGCAGTATTTT. Translation: CASSPDSNTDTQYF.

This clone was seen just once. The chain is built from TRBV4-2 and TRBJ1-6, with D unclear. Germline values: CDR1 LGHNA, CDR2 YNFKEQ. CDR3 size: 13 residues. The ends were cut back, 1 base at V and 8 bases at J, with 6 bases in the middle. The CDR3 nucleotides are TGTGCCAGCAGCCAAGTTTTAGATTCACCCCTCCACTTT. This gives the protein CASSQVLDSPLHF.

This clone was counted only a few times. The gene calls are TRBV24-1 and TRBJ2-2, with 9 bases matching TRBD1. The CDR3 length is 15 residues. From germline, CDR1 is KGHDR and CDR2 SFDVKD. V lost 7 bases and J lost 6; bases outside the gene matches: 8. This chain's CDR3 is CATRSRDRESGELFF. The CDR3 coding sequence is TGTGCCACCAGAAGCCGGGACAGGGAGTCCGGGGAGCTGTTTTTT.

DNA for the CDR3: TGTGCCAGCAGCTTAGTACCTGGGACCACTGAAGCTTTCTTT. Translation: CASSLVPGTTEAFF. V and J are TRBV7-8 and TRBJ1-1; tentative D call: TRBD1 (5 bases). V gave up 1 base and J gave up 4 bases, with 10 bases separating them. Germline V CDR1 and CDR2: SGHVS, FQNEAQ. CDR3 length: 14 amino acids.

The gene calls are TRBV30 and TRBJ1-5; D not resolved. This CDR3 spans 15 amino acids. The V end was cut by 0 bases, the J end by 2 bases, with 11 bases between. The germline CDR1 and CDR2 sequences are GTSNPN and SVGIG (reference sequence). CDR3 sequence: CAWSVPGSGNQPQHF. CDR3 sequence (DNA): TGTGCCTGGAGTGTACCGGGGAGCGGCAATCAGCCCCAGCATTTT. The full variable domain, in which reference TRBV30 and TRBJ1-5 provide the parts outside the CDR3, is SQTIHQWPATLVQPVGSPLSLECTVEGTSNPNLYWYRQAAGRGLQLLFYSVGIGQISSEVPQNLSASRPQDRQFILSSKKLLLSDSGFYLCAWSVPGSGNQPQHFGDGTRLSIL.

The rearrangement uses TRBV6-5 and TRBJ1-2; 10 nucleotides agree with TRBD1. Trimming cost V 6 bases and J 7 bases; bases outside gene matches: 11. CDR3 length equals 15 residues. Germline V CDR1 and CDR2: MNHEY, SVGAGI. The CDR3, as DNA: TGTGCCAGCAGGCGAAAAGGGACAGGGGAGTTTGGCTACACCTTC. Protein: CASRRKGTGEFGYTF.

This sequence joins TRBV7-3 and TRBJ2-2; possible D gene TRBD1, 7 bases. V shed 5 bases and J shed 0 bases, with 13 bases lying between them. CDR1 is SGHTA and CDR2 is FQGTGA in the germline V gene. The CDR3 runs to 16 residues. The CDR3 region is CASSHRGGANTGELFF. CDR3 in DNA: TGTGCCAGCAGCCACAGGGGAGGAGCGAACACCGGGGAGCTGTTTTTT. Combining the CDR3 with reference TRBV7-3 and TRBJ2-2 gives the whole variable domain GAGVSQTPSNKVTEKGKYVELRCDPISGHTALYWYRQSLGQGPEFLIYFQGTGAADDSGLPNDRFFAVRPEGSVSTLKIQRTERGDSAVYLCASSHRGGANTGELFFGEGSRLTVL.

The V gene is TRBV19, the J gene TRBJ1-3, with a possible D match to TRBD1 (5 bases). CDR3 length equals 14 residues. Looked up from germline, CDR1 is LNHDA and CDR2 is SQIVND (reference sequence). Trimming left V 5 bases short and J 4 bases short, with 12 bases between. CDR3 nucleotides: TGTGCCAGTAGTGAACAGGCGAACGGAAACACCATATATTTT. Translating it yields CASSEQANGNTIYF.

The chain couples TRBV5-6 to TRBJ1-6, with D unresolved. Looked up from germline, CDR1 is SGHDT and CDR2 is YYEEEE. This CDR3 is 13 amino acids long. Trimming shortened V by 2 bases and J by 6 bases, and 6 bases separated the two germline ends. Here the CDR3 DNA reads TGTGCCAGCAGCTTCGAGCTTAATTCACCCCTCCACTTT. The encoded protein is CASSFELNSPLHF.

The rearrangement joins TRBV5-1 to TRBJ2-6; tentatively, D is TRBD1 (5 bases). Germline CDR1 reads SGHRS; CDR2 reads YFSETQ. V lost 7 bases and J 4 bases, leaving 12 bases between the germline ends. This CDR3 is built from 14 residues. The CDR3 region is CASVDSSGANVLTF. CDR3 sequence (DNA): TGCGCCAGCGTAGACAGCTCCGGGGCCAACGTCCTGACTTTC.

This clone appeared a single time. The chain has TRBV12-5 and TRBJ2-2; D may correspond to TRBD1 or TRBD2 (5 bases each). The CDR3 is 14 residues long. V lost 3 bases, J lost 4 bases, and 9 bases lay in between. Germline CDR1 and CDR2: LGHNT and FRNRAP. DNA of the CDR3: TGTGCTAGTGGTTTATTCGGGACCACCGGGGAGCTGTTTTTT. Protein sequence: CASGLFGTTGELFF. The full variable domain, rest sourced from reference TRBV12-5 and TRBJ2-2, is DARVTQTPRHKVTEMGQEVTMRCQPILGHNTVFWYRQTMMQGLELLAYFRNRAPLDDSGMPKDRFSAEMPDATLATLKIQPSEPRDSAVYFCASGLFGTTGELFFGEGSRLTVL.

The rearrangement joins TRBV13 to TRBJ2-1; D is unclear. The CDR3 consists of 14 residues. Trimming left V 3 bases short and J 8 bases short, with 14 bases between. Germline V lookup: CDR1 PRHDT, CDR2 FYEKMQ (reference sequence). In DNA form, the CDR3 reads TGTGCCAGCAGCTTTGTCTCCATCCCACATGAGCAGTTCTTC. Its translation: CASSFVSIPHEQFF.

The CDR3 here is CASSLQGQRGYTF. CDR3 coding DNA: TGTGCCAGCAGTCTACAGGGGCAGCGGGGCTACACCTTC. The chain links TRBV2 to TRBJ1-2; 7 positions match TRBD1. The CDR3 covers 13 residues. Trimming at V came to 5 bases and at J to 8 bases, leaving 8 bases not matched to a gene. Germline loops: CDR1 SNHLY, CDR2 FYNNEI.

This chain connects TRBV27 to TRBJ1-6, with 9 positions matching TRBD1. The CDR3 spans 15 residues. J was trimmed by 10 bases and V by 1 base; bases with no gene match: 5. From germline, CDR1 is MNHEY and CDR2 SMNVEV (reference sequence). CDR3 sequence reads: CASSLYDRGDSPLHF. Written as DNA, the CDR3 is TGTGCCAGCAGTTTATACGACAGGGGGGACTCACCCCTCCACTTT.

This chain joins TRBV6-5 and TRBJ2-4; no clear D gene. Trimming pared 6 bases from V and 1 base from J, leaving 7 bases between. This CDR3 spans 13 amino acids. Germline V lookup: CDR1 MNHEY, CDR2 SVGAGI. Here the CDR3 DNA reads TGTGCCAGCAGGGGCCTTGCCAAAAACATTCAGTACTTC. Amino acids: CASRGLAKNIQYF.

This chain joins TRBV9 and TRBJ1-2, with 7 positions matching TRBD1. V trimming: 2 bases; J trimming: 4 bases; junction bases outside the gene matches: 8. The CDR3 is made up of 15 amino acids. Germline assignment: CDR1 SGDLS and CDR2 YYNGEE. CDR3 bases: TGTGCCAGCAGCGTTGGACAGGAAGTAGTCTATGGCTACACCTTC. Translated, it gives CASSVGQEVVYGYTF. The whole variable domain, remainder taken from reference TRBV9 and TRBJ1-2, is DSGVTQTPKHLITATGQRVTLRCSPRSGDLSVYWYQQSLDQGLQFLIQYYNGEERAKGNILERFSAQQFPDLHSELNLSSLELGDSALYFCASSVGQEVVYGYTFGSGTRLTVV.

This clone was seen only once. J is TRBJ1-2 and V is TRBV5-4; 10 nucleotides match TRBD1. The germline gives CDR1 SGHNT, CDR2 YYREEE (reference sequence). Trimming at V came to 2 bases and at J to 4 bases, leaving 11 bases not matched to a gene. The CDR3 length is 17 residues. CDR3 residues: CASSFAGQGPGGYGYTF. In DNA, the CDR3 is TGTGCCAGCAGCTTTGCGGGACAGGGGCCGGGGGGCTATGGCTACACCTTC.